This TCR beta chain was captured in a study of T cell repertoires in aging, cancer and after chemotherapy. Broader study findings: Loss of evenness, beyond lost richness, contributed to age-related TCR diversity decline in cancer patients. Rebound thymic output was suggested by rising median generation probability during chemotherapy in each cancer cohort.

V was pared by 3 bases and J by 2 bases, with 6 bases of the junction left unmatched. CDR1 and CDR2 from the germline V gene are KGHSH and LQKENI. The CDR3 is 16 residues long. Peripheral blood genomic DNA, not sorted cells or RNA, was the template. Multiplex touch-down PCR with TRB-A/B primers amplified rearranged V-D-J TRB sequences. TCRdb reprocessed the multiplex PCR reads with MiXCR, giving one entry per CDR3 protein. The repertoire includes some 2,000 distinct CDR3 sequences, about 19% of them detected once, and 4.5% to 5.5% sits in the top ten. Remarks on this clonotype: The antigen is unknown.

The chain employs TRBV18 and TRBJ2-3; 9 nucleotides agree with TRBD2. This receptor was obtained from a human donor with a solid tumor. Sequencing was done on a sample of blood. CDR3: CASSPIAGDSTDTQYF. CDR3 DNA: TGTGCCAGCTCACCTATAGCGGGAGATTCCACAGATACGCAGTATTTT.